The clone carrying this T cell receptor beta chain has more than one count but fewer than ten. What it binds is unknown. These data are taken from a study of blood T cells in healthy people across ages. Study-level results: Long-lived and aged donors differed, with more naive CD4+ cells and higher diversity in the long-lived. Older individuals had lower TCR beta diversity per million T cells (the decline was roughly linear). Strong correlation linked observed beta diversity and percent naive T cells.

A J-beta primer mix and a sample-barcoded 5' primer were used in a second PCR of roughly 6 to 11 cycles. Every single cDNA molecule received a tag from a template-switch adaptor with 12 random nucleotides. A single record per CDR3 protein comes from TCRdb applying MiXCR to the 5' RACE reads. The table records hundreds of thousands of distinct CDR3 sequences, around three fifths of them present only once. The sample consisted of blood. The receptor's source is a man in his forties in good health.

The CDR3 nucleotides read TGTGCCAGCAGCTTAAGGGGGGCTGAAGCTTTCTTT. Protein: CASSLRGAEAFF. The chain recombines TRBV11-2 with TRBJ1-1; maybe TRBD1 (6 bases). CDR1 is SGHAT, CDR2 FQNNGV, per germline. Trimming cost V 2 bases and J 6 bases, with 7 bases left between them. The CDR3 covers 12 residues. The full variable domain, rest sourced from reference TRBV11-2 and TRBJ1-1, is EAGVAQSPRYKIIEKRQSVAFWCNPISGHATLYWYQQILGQGPKLLIQFQNNGVVDDSQLPKDRFSAERLKGVDSTLKIQPAKLEDSAVYLCASSLRGAEAFFGQGTRLTVV.